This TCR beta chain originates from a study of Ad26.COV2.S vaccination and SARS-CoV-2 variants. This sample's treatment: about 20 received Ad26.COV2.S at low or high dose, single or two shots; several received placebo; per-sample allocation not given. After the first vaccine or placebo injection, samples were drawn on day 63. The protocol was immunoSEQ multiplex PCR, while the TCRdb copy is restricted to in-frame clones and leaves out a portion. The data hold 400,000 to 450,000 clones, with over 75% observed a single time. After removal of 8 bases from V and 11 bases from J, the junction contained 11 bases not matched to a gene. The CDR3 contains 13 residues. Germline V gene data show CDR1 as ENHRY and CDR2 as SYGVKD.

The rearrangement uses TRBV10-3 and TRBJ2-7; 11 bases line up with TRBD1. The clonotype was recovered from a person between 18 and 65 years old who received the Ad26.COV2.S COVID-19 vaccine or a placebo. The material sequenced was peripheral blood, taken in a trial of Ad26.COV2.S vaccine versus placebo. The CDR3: CAIGTGGSITEYF. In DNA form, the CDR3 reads TGTGCCATCGGGACAGGGGGGTCGATCACGGAGTACTTC.